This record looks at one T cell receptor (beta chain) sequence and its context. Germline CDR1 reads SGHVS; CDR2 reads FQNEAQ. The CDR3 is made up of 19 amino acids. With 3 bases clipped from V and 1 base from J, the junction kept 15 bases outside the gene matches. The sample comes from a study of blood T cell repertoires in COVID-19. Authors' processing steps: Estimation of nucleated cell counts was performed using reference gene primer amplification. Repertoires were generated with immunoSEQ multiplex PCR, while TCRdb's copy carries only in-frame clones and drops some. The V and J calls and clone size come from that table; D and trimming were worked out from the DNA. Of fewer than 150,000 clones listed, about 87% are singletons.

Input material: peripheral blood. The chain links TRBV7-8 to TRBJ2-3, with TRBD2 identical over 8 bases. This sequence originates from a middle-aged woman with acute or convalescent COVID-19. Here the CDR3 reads CASSFPPISSGPRTDTQYF. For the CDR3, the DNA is TGTGCCAGCAGCTTTCCCCCCATTTCTAGCGGGCCTCGCACAGATACGCAGTATTTT.